This T cell receptor beta chain is drawn from a study of vaccination and CD4 T cells after COVID-19. Study context: Median time from COVID diagnosis to post-COVID sampling was about 100 days (35 to 161). Each control culture was treated with a CEFX pool, an HIV-1 Nef pool, or no peptide.

In germline, CDR1 is SGHNT, CDR2 YENEEA. The CDR3 length is 15 residues. The germline V and J ends were trimmed by 0 bases and 6 bases, with 12 bases remaining between them. Cultured CD4+ T cell DNA was sequenced using the Oncomine TCR Beta short-read assay. MiXCR, run by TCRdb on the PCR reads, gives a single entry per CDR3 protein. The data contain about 20,000 distinct CDR3 sequences, approximately 60% of them singletons. About this clonotype: The antigen remains unidentified.

Study-wide results and caveats: Early post-infection timepoints were missing, and relatively few convalescent patients were studied.

The treatment is: roughly 11-day PBMC culture with coronavirus spike peptide pools or control peptides (ViraFEST assay). First, ViraFEST expanded antigen-specific T cells with peptide pools, and next it sequenced the TCRs. The source material was CD4+ T cells from blood, cultured in vitro. V and J are TRBV11-3 and TRBJ2-4, with D perhaps TRBD2 (5 bases). The receptor was isolated from a human donor who had recovered from COVID-19. The CDR3 loop reads CASSLDSRRGNIQYF. DNA for the CDR3: TGTGCCAGCAGCTTAGACTCTCGACGGGGAAACATTCAGTACTTC.